Below, 25 T cell receptor beta chains from the same sample are listed, as sequenced in a study of graft-versus-host responses after intestinal transplantation. Assay: immunoSEQ multiplex PCR; the TCRdb copy retains only in-frame clones and omits some. The sample shows more than 70,000 clones, around 93% of them seen only once. The antigens of these receptors remain unknown. The sample was unstimulated CD8+ T cells sorted from spleen or lymph node cells, taken before transplant. The receptor set was obtained from a human donor who was the organ donor for an intestinal transplant.

This clone came up once. The chain is built from TRBV5-5 and TRBJ2-7, with 9 bases fitting TRBD1. V was pared by 4 bases and J by 4 bases, with 18 bases of the junction left unmatched. Germline assignment: CDR1 SGHKS and CDR2 YYEKEE (reference sequence). CDR3 length equals 18 residues. CDR3 in amino acids: CASSRRPIRDRETYEQYF. CDR3 coding DNA: TGTGCCAGCAGCCGCCGACCGATCCGGGACAGGGAGACTTACGAGCAGTACTTC. Variable domain in full (rest from reference TRBV5-5 and TRBJ2-7): DAGVTQSPTHLIKTRGQQVTLRCSPISGHKSVSWYQQVLGQGPQFIFQYYEKEERGRGNFPDRFSARQFPNYSSELNVNALLLGDSALYLCASSRRPIRDRETYEQYFGPGTRLTVT.

The V call is TRBV28, the J call TRBJ2-5; tentatively, D is TRBD1 (6 bases). Germline V gives CDR1 MDHEN, CDR2 SYDVKM. The CDR3 extends over 13 amino acids. The germline V and J ends were trimmed by 8 bases and 6 bases, with 16 bases remaining between them. The CDR3 loop reads CASGAQGLQTQYF. The CDR3 DNA follows: TGTGCCAGCGGGGCGCAGGGGTTACAGACCCAGTACTTC.

This chain connects TRBV15 to TRBJ2-3, with no clear D. V was trimmed by 0 bases and J by 6 bases, leaving 13 bases between them. Germline CDR1 and CDR2: LNHNV and YYDKDF (reference sequence). The CDR3 length is 15 residues. The CDR3 DNA reads as TGTGCCACCAGCAGAGATCGATTAGCCACGGATACGCAGTATTTT. Translation gives CATSRDRLATDTQYF.

V is TRBV29-1 and J is TRBJ2-2; 8 nucleotides line up with TRBD2. The germline CDR1 and CDR2 sequences are SQVTM and ANQGSEA. The trim removed 4 bases at V and 6 bases at J, leaving 10 bases unmatched. This CDR3 has 15 residues. CDR3 DNA: TGCAGCGTTGGGGGAGCGGGGGTCGCACCCGGGGAGCTGTTTTTT. Translation: CSVGGAGVAPGELFF.

In its sample, this clone was seen once. V and J are TRBV5-5 and TRBJ2-7; 11 bases are shared with TRBD2. V was pared by 4 bases and J by 3 bases, with 12 bases of the junction left unmatched. Germline V gives CDR1 SGHKS, CDR2 YYEKEE (reference sequence). This CDR3 contains 17 residues. The CDR3 loop is CASSQDLTSGTYYEQYF. As DNA, the CDR3 is TGTGCCAGCAGCCAAGATTTGACTAGCGGGACCTACTACGAGCAGTACTTC.

This clone was observed once. J is TRBJ2-1 and V is TRBV7-2; D perhaps matches TRBD1 (5 bases). CDR3 size: 16 residues. Germline assignment: CDR1 SGHTA and CDR2 FQGNSA. Trimming shortened V by 5 bases and J by 3 bases, and 17 bases separated the two germline ends. The CDR3 coding sequence is TGTGCCAGCAGCCCCGATCCAGGGTTTAGCTACAATGAGCAGTTCTTC. Translating gives CASSPDPGFSYNEQFF. Based on the CDR3 plus reference TRBV7-2 and TRBJ2-1, the full variable domain is GAGVSQSPSNKVTEKGKDVELRCDPISGHTALYWYRQSLGQGLEFLIYFQGNSAPDKSGLPSDRFSAERTGGSVSTLTIQRTQQEDSAVYLCASSPDPGFSYNEQFFGPGTRLTVL.

The chain carries TRBV19 and TRBJ2-1; a weak D match, TRBD1 (6 bases). The CDR3 spans 15 residues. In germline, CDR1 is LNHDA, CDR2 SQIVND (reference sequence). Trimming removed 6 bases from V and 7 bases from J, with 19 bases in between. The CDR3 DNA follows: TGTGCCAGTAGCCCGCTTTCACAGGGAGTGAATGAGCAGTTCTTC. Translation gives CASSPLSQGVNEQFF.

V and J are TRBV4-3 and TRBJ1-2, with D possibly matching TRBD1 (6 bases). The ends were cut back, 0 bases at V and 6 bases at J, with 11 bases in the middle. Germline lookup yields CDR1 LGHNA and CDR2 YSLEER. CDR3 length equals 14 residues. CDR3 DNA sequence: TGCGCCAGCAGCCAAGATACAGGGAAGGATGGCTACACCTTC. Its protein is CASSQDTGKDGYTF.

The chain links TRBV19 to TRBJ1-5; D perhaps matches TRBD1 (6 bases). Per germline, CDR1 LNHDA and CDR2 SQIVND (reference sequence). Trimming cost V 1 base and J 5 bases, with 15 bases left between them. The CDR3 loop spans 16 amino acids. CDR3 sequence: CASSIGGRGWYQPQHF. The CDR3 region has the DNA TGTGCCAGTAGTATAGGAGGCAGGGGCTGGTATCAGCCCCAGCATTTT.

The J gene is TRBJ2-1, the V gene TRBV9, with no clear D. The CDR3 covers 15 residues. Trimming shortened V by 0 bases and J by 8 bases, and 15 bases separated the two germline ends. In germline, CDR1 is SGDLS, CDR2 YYNGEE. DNA of the CDR3: TGTGCCAGCAGCGTAGGCGGTAGCCCTGTCGATGAGCAGTTCTTC. It translates to CASSVGGSPVDEQFF.

The V and J genes are TRBV7-9 and TRBJ1-1; TRBD1 agrees at 8 bases. V was pared by 3 bases and J by 1 base, with 1 base of the junction left unmatched. Germline CDR1 and CDR2: SEHNR and FQNEAQ (reference sequence). The CDR3 has 14 residues. Here the CDR3 reads CASSLTGANTEAFF. CDR3 coding DNA: TGTGCCAGCAGCTTGACAGGGGCGAACACTGAAGCTTTCTTT.

This clone was detected only once. This chain uses TRBV5-5 with TRBJ1-1; no definite D call. CDR1 is SGHKS, CDR2 YYEKEE, per germline (reference sequence). The V end was cut by 1 base, the J end by 0 bases, with 10 bases between. The CDR3 totals 15 residues. CDR3: CASSLSPVLNTEAFF. CDR3 DNA: TGTGCCAGCAGCTTGAGTCCGGTTTTGAACACTGAAGCTTTCTTT. Drawing the rest from reference TRBV5-5 and TRBJ1-1, the complete variable domain is DAGVTQSPTHLIKTRGQQVTLRCSPISGHKSVSWYQQVLGQGPQFIFQYYEKEERGRGNFPDRFSARQFPNYSSELNVNALLLGDSALYLCASSLSPVLNTEAFFGQGTRLTVV.

The V and J genes are TRBV4-1 and TRBJ2-7; weak D call: TRBD2 (5 bases). The ends were cut back, 0 bases at V and 5 bases at J, with 8 bases in the middle. Germline V gene sequence: CDR1 MGHRA, CDR2 YSYEKL. This CDR3 comprises 13 residues. This chain's CDR3 is CASSQDPRDEQYF. The CDR3 nucleotides read TGCGCCAGCAGCCAAGATCCGCGGGACGAGCAGTACTTC.

This clone was seen more than once but under ten times. The V gene is TRBV6-5, the J gene TRBJ2-1; TRBD2 agrees at 8 bases. The germline gives CDR1 MNHEY, CDR2 SVGAGI. V lost 5 bases and J lost 3; bases outside the gene matches: 6. The CDR3 totals 15 residues. Written as DNA, the CDR3 is TGTGCCAGCAGTACCCAAGCGGGGGACTACAATGAGCAGTTCTTC. It codes for CASSTQAGDYNEQFF.

This sequence joins TRBV4-3 and TRBJ1-2; D uncertain. V was clipped by 3 bases and J by 4 bases, with 21 bases between them. This CDR3 contains 17 residues. In germline, CDR1 is LGHNA, CDR2 YSLEER. CDR3 protein: CASSQGPEGSSSYGYTF. CDR3 DNA: TGCGCCAGCAGCCAGGGCCCAGAGGGCTCCTCTAGCTATGGCTACACCTTC.

The J gene is TRBJ2-1, the V gene TRBV7-9, with 8 bases fitting TRBD2. J lost 7 bases, V lost 5 bases, and 7 bases had no gene match. This CDR3 contains 14 residues. Germline V gives CDR1 SEHNR, CDR2 FQNEAQ (reference sequence). CDR3 amino acids: CASSHRTSLNEQFF. The CDR3 region has the DNA TGTGCCAGCAGCCACCGGACTAGCCTGAATGAGCAGTTCTTC.

Note on this clone: This CDR3 is also generated by other DNA sequences in the sample. The chain uses TRBV19 and TRBJ2-7; perhaps TRBD2 as D (6 bases). CDR3 size: 11 residues. V was cut by 4 bases and J by 6 bases, with 7 bases left in between. Germline V lookup: CDR1 LNHDA, CDR2 SQIVND (reference sequence). Here the CDR3 DNA reads TGTGCCAGTAGTACGGGACTCGAGCAGTACTTC. Its translation: CASSTGLEQYF. Full variable domain (remainder filled in from reference TRBV19 and TRBJ2-7): DGGITQSPKYLFRKEGQNVTLSCEQNLNHDAMYWYRQDPGQGLRLIYYSQIVNDFQKGDIAEGYSVSREKKESFPLTVTSAQKNPTAFYLCASSTGLEQYFGPGTRLTVT.

The rearrangement links TRBV7-6 to TRBJ1-1, with 7 bases fitting TRBD1. The CDR3 has 14 amino acids. Germline V lookup: CDR1 SGHVS, CDR2 FNYEAQ. V lost 8 bases, J lost 1 base, and 7 bases stayed unmatched. The CDR3 sequence: CASGPGGSNTEAFF. CDR3 DNA: TGTGCCAGCGGGCCAGGGGGTTCGAACACTGAAGCTTTCTTT.

The chain is built from TRBV11-2 and TRBJ1-1; D unresolved. Germline V gene lookup returns CDR1 SGHAT and CDR2 FQNNGV. V was pared by 2 bases and J by 10 bases, with 14 bases between. The CDR3 is 13 residues long. DNA for the CDR3: TGTGCCAGCAGCTTACGGGGAACGGTCGGAGCTTTCTTT. This gives the protein CASSLRGTVGAFF.

This clone has a single count. The V call is TRBV6-1, the J call TRBJ2-7; D perhaps matches TRBD1 (6 bases). Between the trimmed V and J ends, which lost 6 bases and 1 base, there was a span of 10 bases. CDR3 length equals 13 residues. Germline assignment: CDR1 MNHNS and CDR2 SASEGT. CDR3 DNA sequence: TGTGCCAGCAGCCTGACAGGATCCTACGAGCAGTACTTC. Translated: CASSLTGSYEQYF.

The chain's CDR3 is CAWGHFAGGGAGELFF. The CDR3 DNA sequence: TGTGCCTGGGGACACTTCGCGGGCGGGGGTGCCGGGGAGCTGTTTTTT. V usage is TRBV30 and J usage is TRBJ2-2, with 7 positions matching TRBD2. The CDR3 contains 16 residues. Germline trimming cut 5 bases from V and 6 bases from J; bases unmatched to any gene: 15. CDR1 GTSNPN and CDR2 SVGIG come from the germline V gene (reference sequence).

This sequence joins TRBV7-9 and TRBJ2-7; D is undetermined. The ends were cut back, 2 bases at V and 2 bases at J, with 7 bases in the middle. The CDR3 is 13 amino acids. The germline CDR1 and CDR2 sequences are SEHNR and FQNEAQ (reference sequence). CDR3 coding DNA: TGTGCCAGCAGCTTACCAGTTACCTACGAGCAGTACTTC. It specifies CASSLPVTYEQYF.

The chain uses TRBV6-5 and TRBJ1-2; possibly TRBD1 for D (5 bases). Germline-derived CDR1 and CDR2 are MNHEY and SVGAGI. This CDR3 contains 15 residues. The V and J ends lost 5 bases and 3 bases respectively, with 16 bases between them. In DNA form, the CDR3 reads TGTGCCAGCAGTGGCAACCGGGGACTGCACTATGGCTACACCTTC. It encodes CASSGNRGLHYGYTF.

Details on this clone: The same CDR3 can be traced to other DNA sequences in this sample. J is TRBJ1-1 and V is TRBV6-5; weak D call: TRBD1 (5 bases). From germline, CDR1 is MNHEY and CDR2 SVGAGI. The CDR3 loop spans 12 amino acids. Trimming removed 2 bases at V and 5 bases at J, with 6 bases between. The CDR3 nucleotides are TGTGCCAGCAGTTACGGGGGGACTGAAGCTTTCTTT. Its translation is CASSYGGTEAFF.

The gene calls are TRBV4-3 and TRBJ2-1; maybe TRBD1 (6 bases). This CDR3 region has 17 residues. Looked up from germline, CDR1 is LGHNA and CDR2 is YSLEER. The V and J ends lost 0 bases and 3 bases respectively, with 15 bases between them. CDR3: CASSQDVGTSRYNEQFF. CDR3 in DNA: TGCGCCAGCAGCCAAGATGTCGGGACATCCCGCTACAATGAGCAGTTCTTC.